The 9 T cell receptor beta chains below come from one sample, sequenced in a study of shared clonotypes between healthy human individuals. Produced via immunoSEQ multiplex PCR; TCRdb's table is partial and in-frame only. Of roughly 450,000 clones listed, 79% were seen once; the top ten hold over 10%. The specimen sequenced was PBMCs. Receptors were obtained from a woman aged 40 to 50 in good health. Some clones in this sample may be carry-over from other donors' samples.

CDR3 region: CTSSPEKGLSTDTQYF. The CDR3 region has the DNA TGCACCAGCAGCCCCGAGAAGGGCTTAAGCACAGATACGCAGTATTTT. The V gene is TRBV1, the J gene TRBJ2-3. TRBV1 is marked as a pseudogene. The CDR3 totals 16 residues.

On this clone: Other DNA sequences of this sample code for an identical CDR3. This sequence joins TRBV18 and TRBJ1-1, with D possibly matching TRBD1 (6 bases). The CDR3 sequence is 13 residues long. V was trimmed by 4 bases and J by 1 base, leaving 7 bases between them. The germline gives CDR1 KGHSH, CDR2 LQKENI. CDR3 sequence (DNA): TGTGCCAGCTCACTGGACAGGAACACTGAAGCTTTCTTT. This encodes CASSLDRNTEAFF. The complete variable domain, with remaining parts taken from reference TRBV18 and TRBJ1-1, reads NAGVMQNPRHLVRRRGQEARLRCSPMKGHSHVYWYRQLPEEGLKFMVYLQKENIIDESGMPKERFSAEFPKEGPSILRIQQVVRGDSAAYFCASSLDRNTEAFFGQGTRLTVV.

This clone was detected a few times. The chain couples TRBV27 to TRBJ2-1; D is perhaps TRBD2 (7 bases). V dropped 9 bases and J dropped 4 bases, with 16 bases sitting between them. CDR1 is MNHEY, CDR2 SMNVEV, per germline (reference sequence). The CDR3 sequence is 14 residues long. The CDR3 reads CASMGRGLYNEQFF. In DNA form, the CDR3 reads TGTGCCAGTATGGGGCGGGGGCTATACAATGAGCAGTTCTTC.

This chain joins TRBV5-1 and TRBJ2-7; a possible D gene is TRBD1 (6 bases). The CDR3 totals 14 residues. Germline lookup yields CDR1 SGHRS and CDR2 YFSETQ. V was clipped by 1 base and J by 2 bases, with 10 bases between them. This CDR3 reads CASSLRTATYEQYF. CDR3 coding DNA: TGCGCCAGCAGCTTGAGGACAGCTACCTACGAGCAGTACTTC.

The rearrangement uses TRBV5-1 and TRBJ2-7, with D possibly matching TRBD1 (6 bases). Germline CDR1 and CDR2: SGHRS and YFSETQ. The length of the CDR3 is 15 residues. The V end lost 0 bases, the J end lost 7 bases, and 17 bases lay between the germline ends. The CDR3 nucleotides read TGCGCCAGCAGCTTGGGAGACAGGCACCCAGGTGAGCAGTACTTC. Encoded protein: CASSLGDRHPGEQYF.

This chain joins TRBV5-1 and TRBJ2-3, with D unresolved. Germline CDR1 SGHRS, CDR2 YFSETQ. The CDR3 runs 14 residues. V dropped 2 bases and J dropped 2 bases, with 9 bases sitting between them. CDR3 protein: CASSFLGSTDTQYF. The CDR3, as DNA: TGCGCCAGCAGCTTTTTGGGGTCCACAGATACGCAGTATTTT.

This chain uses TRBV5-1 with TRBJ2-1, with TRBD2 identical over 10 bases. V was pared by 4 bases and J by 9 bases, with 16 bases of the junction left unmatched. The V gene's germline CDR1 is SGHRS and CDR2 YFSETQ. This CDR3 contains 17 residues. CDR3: CASSKPAGTSEGGEQFF. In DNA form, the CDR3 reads TGCGCCAGCAGCAAACCGGCCGGGACTAGCGAAGGAGGTGAGCAGTTCTTC.

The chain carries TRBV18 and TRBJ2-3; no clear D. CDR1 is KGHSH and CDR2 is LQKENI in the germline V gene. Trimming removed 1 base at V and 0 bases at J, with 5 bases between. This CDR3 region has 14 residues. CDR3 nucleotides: TGTGCCAGCTCACCACGATCCAGCACAGATACGCAGTATTTT. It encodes CASSPRSSTDTQYF.

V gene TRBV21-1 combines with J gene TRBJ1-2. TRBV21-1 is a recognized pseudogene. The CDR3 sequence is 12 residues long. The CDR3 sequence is CASSKGSNGYTF. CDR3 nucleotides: TGTGCCAGCAGCAAAGGCTCGAATGGCTACACCTTC.